The 14 T cell receptor beta chains below were found in one sample sequenced in a study of T-cell memory formation after mild COVID-19. Each CDR3 protein gets one entry after TCRdb re-called the 5' RACE reads with MiXCR. The data contain hundreds of thousands of distinct CDR3 sequences, 20% to 25% of them singletons. The sequenced material came from PBMCs or a T cell subset sorted from them (not recorded which). These TCRs come from an adult woman who had mild COVID-19 (a few samples of this study predate the infection). Cell type and time point are not known.

This sequence joins TRBV27 and TRBJ2-3; D gene unclear. This CDR3 is built from 12 residues. Germline CDR1 and CDR2: MNHEY and SMNVEV (reference sequence). Trimming stripped 0 bases from V and 13 bases from J, with 11 bases between. CDR3 DNA sequence: TGTGCCAGCAGTTTATCGACTCAAACTGAGTATTTT. Translation: CASSLSTQTEYF.

This clonotype was detected a few times. The chain carries TRBV15 and TRBJ2-1; 12 bases fit TRBD2. Germline V gene lookup returns CDR1 LNHNV and CDR2 YYDKDF (reference sequence). The CDR3 extends over 19 amino acids. Trimming cost V 0 bases and J 2 bases; bases outside gene matches: 8. The CDR3 DNA follows: TGTGCCACCAGCAGAGATCCCGTTACTAGCGGGGGGCCCTACAATGAGCAGTTCTTC. It translates to CATSRDPVTSGGPYNEQFF.

The chain links TRBV4-1 to TRBJ2-7; D is undetermined. This CDR3 spans 13 amino acids. V was pared by 4 bases and J by 4 bases, with 11 bases between. Looked up from germline, CDR1 is MGHRA and CDR2 is YSYEKL. As DNA, the CDR3 is TGCGCCAGCAGCCCAAACTCCGCTTACGAGCAGTACTTC. This gives the protein CASSPNSAYEQYF.

CDR3 DNA sequence: TGTGCCAGCAGCGCCCACAGAGGGGTGAACACTGAAGCTTTCTTT. It is translated as CASSAHRGVNTEAFF. This chain links TRBV14 with TRBJ1-1, with a tentative D call TRBD1 (5 bases). This CDR3 has 15 amino acids. Germline lookup yields CDR1 SGHDN and CDR2 FVKESK. V was cut by 5 bases and J by 0 bases, with 13 bases left in between. Filled out from reference TRBV14 and TRBJ1-1, the complete variable domain reads EAGVTQFPSHSVIEKGQTVTLRCDPISGHDNLYWYRRVMGKEIKFLLHFVKESKQDESGMPNNRFLAERTGGTYSTLKVQPAELEDSGVYFCASSAHRGVNTEAFFGQGTRLTVV.

This clonotype was observed a few times. The V and J genes are TRBV5-1 and TRBJ1-5; tentatively, D is TRBD1 (6 bases). The germline V gene encodes CDR1 SGHRS and CDR2 YFSETQ. The CDR3 contains 13 residues. V was trimmed by 0 bases and J by 9 bases, leaving 10 bases between them. The CDR3: CASSLGDRLPQHF. The CDR3 nucleotides read TGCGCCAGCAGCTTGGGCGACAGGCTGCCCCAGCATTTT.

This chain uses TRBV25-1 with TRBJ2-5, with D perhaps matching TRBD1 (5 bases). The germline V gene has CDR1 MGHDK and CDR2 SYGVNS. This CDR3 comprises 14 residues. V dropped 5 bases and J dropped 2 bases, with 12 bases sitting between them. CDR3 loop: CASSPRTSQETQYF. In nucleotides, the CDR3 is TGTGCCAGCAGTCCTCGGACAAGTCAAGAGACCCAGTACTTC. Filled out from reference TRBV25-1 and TRBJ2-5, the complete variable domain reads EADIYQTPRYLVIGTGKKITLECSQTMGHDKMYWYQQDPGMELHLIHYSYGVNSTEKGDLSSESTVSRIRTEHFPLTLESARPSHTSQYLCASSPRTSQETQYFGPGTRLLVL.

In its sample, this clonotype was seen a few times. The CDR3: CSVGQGDGYTF. The DNA of the CDR3 is TGCAGCGTTGGACAGGGGGATGGCTACACCTTC. The chain employs TRBV29-1 and TRBJ1-2; 9 nucleotides agree with TRBD1. This CDR3 contains 11 residues. Per germline, CDR1 SQVTM and CDR2 ANQGSEA. The junction had 0 bases not matched to a gene; V was cut back by 4 bases and J by 6 bases.

The J gene is TRBJ1-1, the V gene TRBV29-1, with 8 bases matching TRBD1. The V gene's germline CDR1 is SQVTM and CDR2 ANQGSEA. This CDR3 spans 12 amino acids. J was trimmed by 3 bases and V by 6 bases; bases with no gene match: 3. The DNA of the CDR3 is TGCAGCGTGGGACAGGTTCACACTGAAGCTTTCTTT. Translation: CSVGQVHTEAFF. The full variable domain, completed using reference TRBV29-1 and TRBJ1-1, is SAVISQKPSRDICQRGTSLTIQCQVDSQVTMMFWYRQQPGQSLTLIATANQGSEATYESGFVIDKFPISRPNLTFSTLTVSNMSPEDSSIYLCSVGQVHTEAFFGQGTRLTVV.

In this sample, this clonotype turned up a few times. The chain combines TRBV5-1 with TRBJ1-3; unclear D gene. The V and J ends lost 4 bases and 0 bases respectively, with 11 bases between them. The CDR3 consists of 15 residues. Germline V gives CDR1 SGHRS, CDR2 YFSETQ. Here the CDR3 DNA reads TGCGCCAGCAGCGCGGCGGGCTACTCTGGAAACACCATATATTTT. It specifies CASSAAGYSGNTIYF. The variable domain in full, with the rest retrieved from reference TRBV5-1 and TRBJ1-3, is KAGVTQTPRYLIKTRGQQVTLSCSPISGHRSVSWYQQTPGQGLQFLFEYFSETQRNKGNFPGRFSGRQFSNSRSEMNVSTLELGDSALYLCASSAAGYSGNTIYFGEGSWLTVV.

The rearrangement uses TRBV14 and TRBJ2-4; D is possibly TRBD1 (6 bases). The CDR3 runs 18 residues. V was cut by 1 base and J by 0 bases, with 16 bases left in between. Germline V lookup: CDR1 SGHDN, CDR2 FVKESK. CDR3 DNA: TGTGCCAGCAGCCAAGCCGAGAGGGGGATTCCAGCCAAAAACATTCAGTACTTC. This translates into CASSQAERGIPAKNIQYF.

This clonotype was observed a few times. One end of the junction fails to match germline, which may point to a read error. The V and J genes are TRBV7-7 and TRBJ2-1, with 9 bases that match TRBD2. The length of the CDR3 is 17 residues. The germline V gene encodes CDR1 SSHAT and CDR2 FNYEAQ (reference sequence). The CDR3 DNA sequence: TGTGCTAGCAGCCTGCAATTAGCGGGAGTCCCCAACAATGAGCAGTTCTTC. Protein: CASSLQLAGVPNNEQFF. Variable domain in full (rest from reference TRBV7-7 and TRBJ2-1): GAGVSQSPRYKVTKRGQDVTLRCDPISSHATLYWYQQALGQGPEFLTYFNYEAQPDKSGLPSDRFSAERPEGSISTLTIQRTEQRDSAMYRCASSLQLAGVPNNEQFFGPGTRLTVL.

This clonotype was seen a handful of times. The chain couples TRBV5-4 to TRBJ2-7; 8 bases match TRBD2. This CDR3 comprises 15 residues. V lost 4 bases and J lost 2; bases outside the gene matches: 8. The germline V gene has CDR1 SGHNT and CDR2 YYREEE (reference sequence). The DNA for the CDR3 is TGTGCCAGCAGCACGTCCCCGGGACTAGCCTACGAGCAGTACTTC. Its translation: CASSTSPGLAYEQYF.

In its sample, this clonotype was seen a few times. V gene TRBV24-1 combines with J gene TRBJ2-1; D remains ambiguous. CDR3 length: 12 residues. The ends were cut back, 3 bases at V and 9 bases at J, with 8 bases in the middle. Germline V CDR1 and CDR2: KGHDR, SFDVKD. The CDR3 sequence: CATSDPASEQFF. As DNA, the CDR3 is TGTGCCACCAGTGATCCCGCCAGTGAGCAGTTCTTC.

The V call is TRBV5-1, the J call TRBJ2-1, with TRBD2 matching over 12 bases. Germline-derived CDR1 and CDR2 are SGHRS and YFSETQ. The V gene end was trimmed by 3 bases and the J gene end by 8 bases; junction bases not matched to a gene: 15. This CDR3 spans 18 amino acids. The DNA of the CDR3 is TGCGCCAGCAGCTGGGAGCCCACCGCGACTAGCGGGGGAGATGAGCAGTTCTTC. This sequence encodes CASSWEPTATSGGDEQFF.